Below, 30 T cell receptor beta chains from the same sample are listed, as sequenced in a study of blood T cell repertoires in COVID-19. Assay used: immunoSEQ multiplex PCR; TCRdb lists only in-frame clones, some missing. The table records over 400,000 clones, about 85% of them present only once. The specimen sequenced was PBMCs or T cells enriched from blood (not recorded which). These receptors were taken from a woman in her sixties who had recovered from COVID-19.

The chain is built from TRBV3-1 (or the pseudogene TRBV3-2) and TRBJ1-5; D ambiguous. The length of the CDR3 is 13 residues. With 1 base removed from V and 4 bases from J, the gap between germline ends came to 5 bases. Germline CDR1 and CDR2: LGHDT and YNNKEL (reference sequence). The CDR3 DNA sequence: TGTGCCAGCAGCCAAGTCACAAATCAGCCCCAGCATTTT. It specifies CASSQVTNQPQHF.

The genes are TRBV7-2 and TRBJ1-1; 8 bases agree with TRBD1. Losses at the gene ends were 5 bases for V and 6 bases for J; bases not matched to a gene: 5. The CDR3 runs to 13 residues. Germline V gene data show CDR1 as SGHTA and CDR2 as FQGNSA. CDR3 DNA: TGTGCCAGCAGCACAAACAGGGGGGCTGAAGCTTTCTTT. Protein product: CASSTNRGAEAFF.

The chain combines TRBV6-6 with TRBJ2-7; 10 nucleotides line up with TRBD1. The J segment lost 2 bases and the V segment lost 5 bases, leaving 15 bases of the junction unmatched. CDR3 length equals 18 residues. CDR1 is MNHNY, CDR2 SVGAGI, per germline (reference sequence). Here the CDR3 DNA reads TGTGCCAGCAGTCCCCACTTACCGGGACAGGGGAGAACCTACGAGCAGTACTTC. This encodes CASSPHLPGQGRTYEQYF.

V and J are TRBV2 and TRBJ2-7; D unresolved. Germline CDR1 SNHLY, CDR2 FYNNEI. The CDR3 extends over 14 amino acids. Deletions cut 3 bases from V and 2 bases from J, with 11 bases between. The CDR3 spells CASSEAEGPYEQYF. The CDR3 nucleotides are TGTGCCAGCAGTGAGGCGGAAGGCCCCTACGAGCAGTACTTC. Combining the CDR3 with reference TRBV2 and TRBJ2-7 gives the whole variable domain EPEVTQTPSHQVTQMGQEVILRCVPISNHLYFYWYRQILGQKVEFLVSFYNNEISEKSEIFDDQFSVERPDGSNFTLKIRSTKLEDSAMYFCASSEAEGPYEQYFGPGTRLTVT.

The rearrangement links TRBV19 to TRBJ2-3; a weak D match, TRBD2 (6 bases). Per germline, CDR1 LNHDA and CDR2 SQIVND (reference sequence). The V gene lost 5 bases and the J gene lost 6 bases, with 12 bases spanning the gap. CDR3 length: 13 amino acids. For the CDR3, the DNA is TGTGCCAGTAGTGGGGTGGCGGGGGATACGCAGTATTTT. Its translation is CASSGVAGDTQYF.

The V gene is TRBV6-1, the J gene TRBJ2-7; TRBD2 might be the D (5 bases). The CDR3 has 14 residues. Between the trimmed V and J ends, which lost 0 bases and 4 bases, there was a span of 10 bases. The germline V gene encodes CDR1 MNHNS and CDR2 SASEGT. Here the CDR3 DNA reads TGTGCCAGCAGTGAAGCGTTTCGGGGTTACGAGCAGTACGTC. This translates into CASSEAFRGYEQYV.

The rearrangement joins TRBV2 to TRBJ1-5; tentatively, D is TRBD1 (5 bases). The V end lost 4 bases, the J end lost 6 bases, and 16 bases lay between the germline ends. The CDR3 is 15 amino acids. CDR1 and CDR2 from the germline V gene are SNHLY and FYNNEI. CDR3 bases: TGTGCCAGCAGTGGATGGGCAGGGCGTATTCAGCCCCAGCATTTT. This encodes CASSGWAGRIQPQHF.

V gene TRBV29-1 combines with J gene TRBJ2-1; TRBD1 agrees at 12 bases. Looked up from germline, CDR1 is SQVTM and CDR2 is ANQGSEA. The J segment lost 9 bases and the V segment lost 4 bases, leaving 7 bases of the junction unmatched. CDR3 length equals 14 residues. CDR3 nucleotide sequence: TGCAGCGTTGCCCGGGACAGGGGGCTGGTTGAGCAGTTCTTC. Translation: CSVARDRGLVEQFF.

There are many counts of this clone. Additional DNA sequences in this sample encode the identical CDR3. V gene TRBV19 combines with J gene TRBJ1-1; maybe TRBD1 (5 bases). Germline CDR1 and CDR2: LNHDA and SQIVND (reference sequence). CDR3 length: 13 residues. V lost 3 bases, J lost 1 base, and 6 bases lay in between. The CDR3 region is CASSIDRNTEAFF. The CDR3 region has the DNA TGTGCCAGTAGTATCGACAGGAACACTGAAGCTTTCTTT.

The chain recombines TRBV5-1 with TRBJ1-3, with TRBD1 identical over 9 bases. V was clipped by 0 bases and J by 3 bases; unmatched bases: 4. Germline V CDR1 and CDR2: SGHRS, YFSETQ. The CDR3 has 16 amino acids. The CDR3 region is CASSLVGQGYGNTIYF. The DNA for the CDR3 is TGCGCCAGCAGCTTGGTGGGACAGGGATATGGAAACACCATATATTTT.

V usage is TRBV2 and J usage is TRBJ2-2, with a tentative D call TRBD2 (5 bases). Germline CDR1 and CDR2: SNHLY and FYNNEI. This CDR3 spans 17 amino acids. V was cut by 1 base and J by 0 bases, with 12 bases left in between. The CDR3 here is CASSEGRERANTGELFF. CDR3 DNA: TGTGCCAGCAGTGAAGGTCGGGAAAGGGCGAACACCGGGGAGCTGTTTTTT.

This clone was detected once. The rearrangement joins TRBV2 to TRBJ2-3; TRBD2 agrees at 16 bases. Germline assignment: CDR1 SNHLY and CDR2 FYNNEI. Germline trimming cut 6 bases from V and 0 bases from J; bases unmatched to any gene: 3. CDR3 length: 17 residues. In nucleotides, the CDR3 is TGTGCCAGCAGAGGGACTAGCGGGGGGGCGAGCACAGATACGCAGTATTTT. Protein product: CASRGTSGGASTDTQYF.

This rearrangement joins TRBV9 to TRBJ2-2; 10 bases align to TRBD2. CDR3 size: 15 residues. The V segment lost 3 bases and the J segment 6 bases; nucleotides outside the gene matches: 5. Germline V CDR1 and CDR2: SGDLS, YYNGEE. CDR3 amino acids: CASSASGGVSGELFF. CDR3 DNA sequence: TGTGCCAGCAGCGCCAGCGGGGGGGTGTCCGGGGAGCTGTTTTTT.

This chain joins TRBV5-1 and TRBJ2-3, with TRBD2 identical over 8 bases. Trimming cost V 0 bases and J 2 bases; bases outside gene matches: 5. CDR3 length: 16 residues. Germline values: CDR1 SGHRS, CDR2 YFSETQ. CDR3 sequence: CASSLVAGGITDTQYF. In DNA form, the CDR3 reads TGCGCCAGCAGCTTGGTGGCGGGGGGCATCACAGATACGCAGTATTTT.

V usage is TRBV5-1 and J usage is TRBJ1-4; D is uncertain. CDR3 length equals 16 residues. Deletions cut 0 bases from V and 0 bases from J, with 9 bases between. Germline assignment: CDR1 SGHRS and CDR2 YFSETQ. The CDR3 DNA reads TGCGCCAGCAGCTTGGGGTCAGTTGCAACTAATGAAAAACTGTTTTTT. It specifies CASSLGSVATNEKLFF.

The chain uses TRBV11-2 and TRBJ2-7; TRBD1 might be the D (5 bases). The CDR3 contains 16 residues. From germline, CDR1 is SGHAT and CDR2 FQNNGV. V was pared by 4 bases and J by 7 bases, with 23 bases between. CDR3 in amino acids: CASSYRAQGASREQYF. CDR3 nucleotides: TGTGCCAGCAGCTATAGGGCGCAGGGCGCGTCGAGGGAGCAGTACTTC.

The V gene is TRBV27, the J gene TRBJ1-1; 8 bases are shared with TRBD1. The V and J ends lost 6 bases and 0 bases, in that order; junction bases with no gene match: 6. The CDR3 extends over 15 amino acids. Germline V gene lookup returns CDR1 MNHEY and CDR2 SMNVEV (reference sequence). DNA of the CDR3: TGTGCCAGCAGCGGGACAGGATTGATGAACACTGAAGCTTTCTTT. The encoded protein is CASSGTGLMNTEAFF.

The V and J genes are TRBV4-1 and TRBJ1-1; D is uncertain. The length of the CDR3 is 13 residues. Germline assignment: CDR1 MGHRA and CDR2 YSYEKL. V gave up 3 bases and J gave up 5 bases, with 10 bases separating them. CDR3 nucleotides: TGCGCCAGCAGCCAGGGCCCTGGGACTGAAGCTTTCTTT. Protein: CASSQGPGTEAFF.

This clone has just a few counts. The chain employs TRBV4-2 and TRBJ2-6; 7 positions match TRBD1. Per germline, CDR1 LGHNA and CDR2 YNFKEQ. The CDR3 extends over 18 amino acids. V lost 3 bases to trimming and J lost 4 bases; unmatched junction nucleotides: 12. The CDR3 DNA is TGTGCCAGCAGCCACGGCGATACAGGGGTCACCGGGGCCAACGTCCTGACTTTC. Its protein product is CASSHGDTGVTGANVLTF.

V and J are TRBV3-1 (or the pseudogene TRBV3-2) and TRBJ1-6, with 9 nucleotides matching TRBD1. This CDR3 spans 19 amino acids. V lost 3 bases to trimming and J lost 6 bases; unmatched junction nucleotides: 15. Germline V lookup: CDR1 LGHDT, CDR2 YNNKEL (reference sequence). The CDR3 nucleotides read TGTGCCAGCAGCCATCCCACCCGGGGGACAGGGTTTGGTAATTCACCCCTCCACTTT. Its protein is CASSHPTRGTGFGNSPLHF.

The chain carries TRBV9 and TRBJ2-7, with a tentative D call TRBD1 (5 bases). The V gene lost 2 bases and the J gene lost 5 bases, with 11 bases spanning the gap. This CDR3 has 13 amino acids. Germline loops: CDR1 SGDLS, CDR2 YYNGEE. The CDR3 loop reads CASSVRRRDEQYV. The CDR3 DNA reads TGTGCCAGCAGCGTCCGCCGCAGGGACGAGCAGTACGTC.

This clone was observed once. The J gene is TRBJ1-3, the V gene TRBV3-1 (or the pseudogene TRBV3-2); D is uncertain. The V and J ends lost 1 base and 0 bases respectively, with 7 bases between them. This CDR3 comprises 15 residues. CDR1 is LGHDT and CDR2 is YNNKEL in the germline V gene (reference sequence). The CDR3 region is CASSQAGYSGNTIYF. The CDR3 DNA sequence: TGTGCCAGCAGCCAAGCGGGTTACTCTGGAAACACCATATATTTT.

The chain is built from TRBV4-2 and TRBJ2-7; TRBD2 matches at 14 bases. V lost 0 bases to trimming and J lost 1 base; unmatched junction nucleotides: 8. Germline CDR1 reads LGHNA; CDR2 reads YNFKEQ. The CDR3 contains 19 residues. CDR3 coding DNA: TGTGCCAGCAGCCAAGATGGGACTAGCGGGGGCCGCATGTCCTACGAGCAGTACTTC. The encoded protein is CASSQDGTSGGRMSYEQYF.

This clone showed up just once. The sample carries other DNA sequences with the same CDR3. V is TRBV12-3 or TRBV12-4 and J is TRBJ1-2; possible D gene TRBD1, 5 bases. Trimming took 5 bases from V and 6 from J, leaving 13 bases between them. The CDR3 sequence is 13 residues long. The CDR3 DNA is TGTGCCAGCAGTCCGGGCCAGGGCAATGGCTACACCTTC. It specifies CASSPGQGNGYTF.

The chain employs TRBV27 and TRBJ1-2; 9 bases are a match to TRBD1. This CDR3 contains 15 residues. Per the germline V gene, CDR1 is MNHEY and CDR2 is SMNVEV (reference sequence). The V segment lost 4 bases and the J segment 1 base; nucleotides outside the gene matches: 4. For the CDR3, the DNA is TGTGCCAGCAGTTCCCCGGACAGGGGTAACTATGGCTACACCTTC. It codes for CASSSPDRGNYGYTF.

The chain combines TRBV6-5 with TRBJ1-1; D unresolved. The V end lost 0 bases, the J end lost 1 base, and 9 bases lay between the germline ends. Germline V lookup: CDR1 MNHEY, CDR2 SVGAGI. The CDR3 is 15 residues long. The CDR3 DNA is TGTGCCAGCAGTTACTCGCAGTGGGCGAACACTGAAGCTTTCTTT. This encodes CASSYSQWANTEAFF.

The CDR3 sequence is CASRGLAGGSPGEQYF. The DNA of the CDR3 is TGCGCCAGCAGAGGACTAGCGGGGGGCTCGCCTGGCGAGCAGTACTTC. The V call is TRBV10-1, the J call TRBJ2-7, with 14 bases identical to TRBD2. Germline CDR1 and CDR2: WNHNN and SYGVQD (reference sequence). V gave up 6 bases and J gave up 6 bases; unmatched junction bases: 10. The CDR3 is made up of 16 amino acids.

The chain uses TRBV5-1 and TRBJ2-1, with 8 bases that match TRBD1. Germline values: CDR1 SGHRS, CDR2 YFSETQ. Trimming at V came to 4 bases and at J to 10 bases, leaving 16 bases not matched to a gene. This CDR3 comprises 16 residues. CDR3 sequence: CASSPWTDRVGREQFF. CDR3 DNA sequence: TGCGCCAGCAGCCCCTGGACGGACAGGGTAGGCAGGGAGCAGTTCTTC.

CDR3 sequence reads: CASSKGTSGSYEQYF. The DNA for the CDR3 is TGTGCCAGCAGCAAGGGGACTAGCGGATCCTACGAGCAGTACTTC. The chain carries TRBV21-1 and TRBJ2-7; the D call TRBD2 from the table was never checked on the DNA. TRBV21-1 is given as a pseudogene. This CDR3 contains 15 residues.

This chain uses TRBV19 with TRBJ2-1; D may be TRBD2 (6 bases). Between the trimmed V and J ends, which lost 4 bases and 8 bases, there was a span of 12 bases. Germline-derived CDR1 and CDR2 are LNHDA and SQIVND (reference sequence). The CDR3 has 13 amino acids. CDR3 residues: CASSKGGGYEQFF. CDR3 nucleotides: TGTGCCAGTAGTAAGGGAGGAGGGTATGAGCAGTTCTTC.